The source of this T cell receptor (beta chain) is a study of T cells in narcolepsy. Study conclusions and caveats: Same-patient CSF and blood CD4+ T cell clonotypes included HCRT-specific and TRIB2-specific autoreactive ones. Autoreactive clone sequences were missing from some blood memory CD4+ repertoires.

Sequenced by immunoSEQ multiplex PCR; TCRdb stores in-frame clones only, minus some. The sample carries more than 10,000 clones, roughly 93% recorded once. The ends lost 6 bases at V and 9 bases at J; junction bases unmatched: 16. This CDR3 contains 15 residues. Per the germline V gene, CDR1 is SNHLY and CDR2 is FYNNEI. Points on this clone: What it recognizes is unknown.

The V call is TRBV2, the J call TRBJ2-7; 8 bases are a match to TRBD1. The TCR was taken from a human donor with narcolepsy. Sequenced: CD45RA- memory CD4+ T cells from PBMCs. The CDR3, as DNA: TGTGCCAGCAGACTCGGGACAGGACAGGCGGTAAGGCAGTACTTC. Protein: CASRLGTGQAVRQYF.